The clone carrying this T cell receptor beta chain has only a few counts. Its antigen is undetermined. This PCR relied on a set of 60 Vbeta primers and 13 Jbeta primers. The assay was immunoSEQ multiplex PCR, and TCRdb's table has in-frame clones only and misses some. The sample has about 190,000 clones, 65% to 85% seen once. Each donor was nominally healthy when sampled (though unrecorded immune exposures were likely). The CDR3 extends over 18 amino acids. Germline V gene data show CDR1 as SGHTA and CDR2 as FQGNSA. V was cut by 0 bases and J by 0 bases, with 15 bases left in between. This record comes from a study of cytomegalovirus exposure and HLA in healthy donors. Overall study results and limits: Data from an earlier analysis indicated that most TCR beta V segments were productive either about 87% or about 30% of the time. It was reportedly the case that the classifier diagnosed cytomegalovirus status with high specificity and sensitivity.

The V and J genes are TRBV7-2 and TRBJ1-3; a weak D match, TRBD1 (6 bases). The sequencing input was PBMCs. The sequence was obtained from a middle-aged man in good health and CMV-seropositive. This CDR3 reads CASSLAKGHLTSGNTIYF. CDR3 nucleotides: TGTGCCAGCAGCTTAGCGAAGGGACACCTAACCTCTGGAAACACCATATATTTT.